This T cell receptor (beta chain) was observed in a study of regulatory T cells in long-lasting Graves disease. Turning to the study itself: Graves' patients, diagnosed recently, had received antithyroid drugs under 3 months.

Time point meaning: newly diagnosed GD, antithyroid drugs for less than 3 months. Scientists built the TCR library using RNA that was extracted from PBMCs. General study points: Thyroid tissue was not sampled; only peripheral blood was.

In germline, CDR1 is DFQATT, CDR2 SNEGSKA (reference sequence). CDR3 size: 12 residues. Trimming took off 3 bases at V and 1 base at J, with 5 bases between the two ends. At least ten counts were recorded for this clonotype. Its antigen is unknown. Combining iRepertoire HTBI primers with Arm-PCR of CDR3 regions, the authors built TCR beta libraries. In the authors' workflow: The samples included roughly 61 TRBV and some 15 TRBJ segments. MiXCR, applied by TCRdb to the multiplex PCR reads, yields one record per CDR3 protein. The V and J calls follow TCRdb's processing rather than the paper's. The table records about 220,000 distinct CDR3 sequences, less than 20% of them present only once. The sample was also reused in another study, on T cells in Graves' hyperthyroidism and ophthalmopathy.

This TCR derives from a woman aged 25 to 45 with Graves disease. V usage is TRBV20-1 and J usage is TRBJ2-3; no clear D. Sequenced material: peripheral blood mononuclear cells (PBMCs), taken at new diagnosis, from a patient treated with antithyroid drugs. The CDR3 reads CSARRGTDTQYF. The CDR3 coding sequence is TGCAGTGCTAGGAGAGGCACAGATACGCAGTATTTT.